The 15 T cell receptor beta chains listed next were all sequenced from one sample in a study of siplizumab effects on memory and regulatory T cells. Sequenced by immunoSEQ multiplex PCR; TCRdb stores in-frame clones only, minus some. The table includes some 100,000 clones, roughly 93% detected once. Sequencing input: CD8+ T cells sorted from blood. The source of these receptors is a human donor in good health.

There are a few counts of this clone. This chain joins TRBV19 and TRBJ1-2; 9 nucleotides line up with TRBD1. Germline V gene sequence: CDR1 LNHDA, CDR2 SQIVND (reference sequence). This CDR3 contains 15 residues. V was clipped by 6 bases and J by 2 bases; unmatched bases: 7. DNA for the CDR3: TGTGCCAGTAGCCCCGCCGGGACAGGGAACTATGGCTACACCTTC. This sequence encodes CASSPAGTGNYGYTF.

The genes are TRBV18 and TRBJ2-5; 9 bases are a match to TRBD1. There are 16 residues in the CDR3. The junction had 9 bases not matched to a gene; V was cut back by 5 bases and J by 2 bases. Per germline, CDR1 KGHSH and CDR2 LQKENI. The CDR3 nucleotides are TGTGCCAGCTCAGTAGGGACAGGGAGCCGGCAAGAGACCCAGTACTTC. Its translation: CASSVGTGSRQETQYF.

This chain connects TRBV7-9 to TRBJ2-1; D is undetermined. CDR1 is SEHNR, CDR2 FQNEAQ, per germline (reference sequence). The V end lost 2 bases, the J end lost 7 bases, and 12 bases lay between the germline ends. This CDR3 comprises 14 residues. CDR3 residues: CASSLSLESNEQFF. The CDR3 coding sequence is TGTGCCAGCAGCTTATCCCTAGAGTCGAATGAGCAGTTCTTC.

In this sample, this clone turned up once. CDR3 sequence: CASSLDGGTEAFF. The DNA for the CDR3 is TGTGCCAGCAGCCTAGACGGAGGCACTGAAGCTTTCTTT. The chain joins TRBV27 to TRBJ1-1; unclear D gene. This CDR3 has 13 residues. Trimming took 6 bases from V and 4 from J, leaving 12 bases between them. Germline CDR1 MNHEY, CDR2 SMNVEV (reference sequence).

The J gene is TRBJ1-1, the V gene TRBV10-3; no firm D call. Trimming left V 3 bases short and J 7 bases short, with 24 bases between. Germline V gene lookup returns CDR1 ENHRY and CDR2 SYGVKD. The CDR3 sequence is 17 residues long. The CDR3 DNA reads as TGTGCCATCAGTGATCCTATAAGGGCCCATGAACAGAATGAAGCTTTCTTT. Translation: CAISDPIRAHEQNEAFF.

This rearrangement joins TRBV4-2 to TRBJ1-1, with 7 bases aligning to TRBD1. From germline, CDR1 is LGHNA and CDR2 YNFKEQ. V gave up 4 bases and J gave up 0 bases; unmatched junction bases: 2. The CDR3 sequence is 14 residues long. The CDR3 DNA follows: TGTGCCAGCAGCCCGACAGGGATGAACACTGAAGCTTTCTTT. This gives the protein CASSPTGMNTEAFF.

This rearrangement joins TRBV7-9 to TRBJ2-5, with TRBD1 as a possible D gene (5 bases). From germline, CDR1 is SEHNR and CDR2 FQNEAQ (reference sequence). The V end was cut by 4 bases, the J end by 1 base, with 16 bases between. The CDR3 totals 16 residues. The CDR3: CASSSPPATVQETQYF. DNA for the CDR3: TGTGCCAGCAGCTCACCCCCCGCGACAGTCCAAGAGACCCAGTACTTC.

The rearrangement joins TRBV27 to TRBJ1-2; D is uncertain. V was trimmed by 0 bases and J by 0 bases, leaving 11 bases between them. Germline V gene data show CDR1 as MNHEY and CDR2 as SMNVEV (reference sequence). The CDR3 loop spans 16 amino acids. The CDR3 protein is CASSLSGQLSNYGYTF. CDR3 coding DNA: TGTGCCAGCAGTTTATCAGGGCAGCTTTCTAACTATGGCTACACCTTC.

The CDR3 protein is CASSVRDPVRLGYEQYF. CDR3 nucleotides: TGTGCCAGCAGCGTCAGAGATCCCGTTCGGTTGGGCTACGAGCAGTACTTC. The gene calls are TRBV5-4 and TRBJ2-7; D is uncertain. Germline CDR1 reads SGHNT; CDR2 reads YYREEE (reference sequence). The CDR3 has 17 amino acids. V dropped 4 bases and J dropped 3 bases, with 23 bases sitting between them.

J is TRBJ2-1 and V is TRBV10-3; D not resolved. Germline CDR1 is ENHRY and CDR2 is SYGVKD. Trimming removed 3 bases at V and 6 bases at J, with 24 bases between. CDR3 length: 18 amino acids. DNA of the CDR3: TGTGCCATCAGTGACCCCAAGCCCCGGGCCCCACCAGTCAATGAGCAGTTCTTC. It specifies CAISDPKPRAPPVNEQFF.

The genes are TRBV6-5 and TRBJ1-1; D may be TRBD1 (6 bases). V was shortened by 6 bases and J by 6 bases, with 17 bases between the two germline ends. Germline V gene data show CDR1 as MNHEY and CDR2 as SVGAGI. The CDR3 has 14 amino acids. CDR3 loop: CASRPSRGRPEAFF. The CDR3 DNA reads TGTGCCAGCAGACCAAGCAGGGGTCGACCTGAAGCTTTCTTT.

The rearrangement uses TRBV4-1 and TRBJ2-7; 11 nucleotides agree with TRBD2. Germline lookup yields CDR1 MGHRA and CDR2 YSYEKL. The V and J ends lost 2 bases and 4 bases, in that order; junction bases with no gene match: 10. The length of the CDR3 is 17 residues. DNA of the CDR3: TGCGCCAGCAGCCAAACTAGCGGGGGCCCCAATTCGTACGAGCAGTACTTC. It translates to CASSQTSGGPNSYEQYF.

In this sample, this clone turned up once. The chain links TRBV4-1 to TRBJ2-7; tentative D call: TRBD2 (7 bases). The CDR3 has 16 residues. Germline-derived CDR1 and CDR2 are MGHRA and YSYEKL. V lost 1 base, J lost 3 bases, and 16 bases lay in between. CDR3 amino acids: CASSQGEGGGVYEQYF. Here the CDR3 DNA reads TGCGCCAGCAGCCAAGGTGAGGGGGGGGGAGTCTACGAGCAGTACTTC.

This clone has only one observation. Here the CDR3 reads CASSLQTGGIYEQYF. In DNA form, the CDR3 reads TGTGCCAGCAGCCTCCAGACAGGGGGGATCTACGAGCAGTACTTC. V is TRBV7-9 and J is TRBJ2-7; the match to TRBD1 covers 9 bases. This CDR3 comprises 15 residues. With 5 bases clipped from V and 3 bases from J, the junction kept 8 bases outside the gene matches. Per the germline V gene, CDR1 is SEHNR and CDR2 is FQNEAQ (reference sequence).

The gene calls are TRBV4-1 and TRBJ1-2; 8 nucleotides line up with TRBD1. Per the germline V gene, CDR1 is MGHRA and CDR2 is YSYEKL. The CDR3 totals 15 residues. The V segment lost 3 bases and the J segment 7 bases; nucleotides outside the gene matches: 10. CDR3 residues: CASSQFVSRGLGYTF. Here the CDR3 DNA reads TGCGCCAGCAGCCAGTTTGTTAGCAGGGGGCTTGGCTACACCTTC.